A selection of T cell receptor beta chains follows, all from one sample in a study of T cell repertoires in cytomegalovirus infection. Via MiXCR, TCRdb re-called the reads, giving one row per CDR3 protein. The data hold about 400,000 distinct CDR3 sequences, with about a sixth observed a single time. Sample: PBMCs. These TCRs come from a human donor in good health (CMV status not recorded). Some clones in this sample may be carry-over from other donors' samples. Both conserved end residues are part of each CDR3. A D gene is named only where the DNA matches it firmly. The size of a clone is reported for some rows only, either as once, few or many, or as a class for expanded clones.

v_call	d_call	j_call	clone_size	cdr3_aa	cdr3_nt
TRBV12-3/TRBV12-4	.	TRBJ2-2	many	CASSLWDSAGELFF	TGTGCCAGCAGTTTATGGGACTCGGCCGGGGAGCTGTTTTTT
TRBV7-2	TRBD2	TRBJ2-1	many	CASSQRQAGGNEQFF	TGTGCCAGCAGCCAAAGACAGGCGGGGGGCAATGAGCAGTTCTTC
TRBV20-1	.	TRBJ1-2	few	CSAWDYGYTF	TGCAGTGCTTGGGACTATGGCTACACCTTC
TRBV6-5	TRBD2	TRBJ2-7	many	CASSYSLAGAVEDYEQYF	TGTGCCAGCAGTTACTCACTAGCGGGAGCAGTAGAGGACTACGAGCAGTACTTC
TRBV7-8	.	TRBJ1-1	many	CASSKGRDTEAFF	TGTGCCAGCAGTAAAGGACGTGACACTGAAGCTTTCTTT
TRBV20-1	.	TRBJ1-1	.	CSAITQGIHTEAFF	TGCAGTGCCATTACGCAGGGAATTCACACTGAAGCTTTCTTT
TRBV20-1	TRBD1	TRBJ2-1	.	CSAQAPGQGWNNEQFF	TGCAGTGCCCAAGCCCCCGGACAGGGTTGGAACAATGAGCAGTTCTTC
TRBV27	TRBD1	TRBJ1-5	few	CASRPGQGNQPQHF	TGTGCCAGCAGGCCGGGACAGGGAAATCAGCCCCAGCATTTT
TRBV4-1	.	TRBJ2-7	few	CASSQEWRITPYEQYF	TGCGCCAGCAGCCAAGAGTGGCGGATTACCCCCTACGAGCAGTACTTC
TRBV10-3	TRBD1	TRBJ1-2	many	CASNRGQGTYGYTF	TGTGCCTCGAACCGGGGACAGGGTACCTATGGCTACACCTTC
TRBV7-2	.	TRBJ2-5	many	CASSSSETQYF	TGTGCCAGCAGCTCCTCGGAGACCCAGTACTTC
TRBV29-1	.	TRBJ2-6	few	CSVENSGANVLTF	TGCAGCGTTGAGAACTCTGGGGCCAACGTCCTGACTTTC
TRBV7-2	.	TRBJ1-6	many	CASSVLVDWNSPLHF	TGTGCCAGCAGTGTCCTAGTGGATTGGAATTCACCCCTCCACTTT
TRBV7-6	.	TRBJ2-3	many	CASSVGVRTSTDTQYF	TGTGCCAGCTCGGTAGGGGTTCGGACTAGCACAGATACGCAGTATTTT
TRBV5-6	.	TRBJ2-1	many	CASSPDPDTYNEQFF	TGTGCCAGCAGTCCGGACCCGGACACGTACAATGAGCAGTTCTTC
TRBV15	.	TRBJ2-1	.	CATSRDSGSSYNEQFF	TGTGCCACCAGCAGAGATTCAGGGAGCTCCTACAATGAGCAGTTCTTC
TRBV6-6	.	TRBJ2-7	.	CASRGAGVEQYF	TGTGCCAGCAGGGGCGCAGGGGTCGAGCAGTACTTC
TRBV20-1	.	TRBJ2-1	.	CSASGAGLRNEQFF	TGCAGTGCTAGCGGCGCGGGTCTTAGGAATGAGCAGTTCTTC
TRBV7-2	TRBD2	TRBJ2-5	.	CASSRSIQLLAGGQETQYF	TGTGCCAGCAGCCGAAGTATACAACTCCTAGCGGGAGGTCAAGAGACCCAGTACTTC
TRBV20-1	TRBD1	TRBJ1-1	few	CSAGGRGRKDEAFF	TGCAGTGCTGGCGGCAGGGGGCGAAAGGATGAAGCTTTCTTT
TRBV12-3/TRBV12-4	.	TRBJ1-5	.	CASTPLRGQPQHF	TGTGCCAGCACCCCACTGCGGGGGCAGCCCCAGCATTTT
TRBV7-2	.	TRBJ2-3	many	CASSLAGWVDTQYF	TGTGCCAGCAGCTTAGCGGGGTGGGTCGATACGCAGTATTTT
TRBV20-1	.	TRBJ2-1	.	CSALTGTINEQFF	TGCAGTGCCCTTACCGGGACCATCAATGAGCAGTTCTTC
TRBV9	.	TRBJ2-7	.	CASTPLGRPYEQYF	TGTGCCAGCACCCCTCTAGGTCGACCCTACGAGCAGTACTTC
TRBV28	.	TRBJ1-5	few	CATLPRGQPQHF	TGTGCCACCCTACCGCGAGGTCAGCCCCAGCATTTT
TRBV30	TRBD2	TRBJ2-3	.	CAWSVGLAGGTSTDTQYF	TGTGCCTGGAGTGTCGGACTAGCGGGAGGAACTAGCACAGATACGCAGTATTTT
TRBV7-9	.	TRBJ2-3	.	CASKLPGGANTQYF	TGTGCCAGCAAGCTGCCCGGGGGCGCGAATACGCAGTATTTT
TRBV7-2	TRBD2	TRBJ2-2	many	CASTTGLAETGELFF	TGTGCCAGCACCACGGGACTAGCGGAAACCGGGGAGCTGTTTTTT
TRBV14	.	TRBJ2-1	few	CASSPLHGVGGWDEQFF	TGTGCCAGCAGCCCCCTGCACGGGGTAGGTGGTTGGGATGAGCAGTTCTTC
TRBV9	TRBD1	TRBJ2-3	.	CASSTTRRQGPLYF	TGTGCCAGCAGTACCACGAGGAGACAGGGTCCCCTGTATTTT
TRBV7-2	.	TRBJ1-3	many	CASSLSGPRNTIYF	TGTGCCAGCAGCCTATCCGGGCCCAGAAACACCATATATTTT
TRBV11-2	.	TRBJ2-7	few	CASSLAGVHYEQYF	TGTGCCAGCAGCTTAGCGGGAGTTCACTACGAGCAGTACTTC
TRBV7-2	.	TRBJ2-1	many	CASSLLPSTGDEQFF	TGTGCCAGCAGCCTACTACCTAGCACTGGGGATGAGCAGTTCTTC
TRBV4-1	.	TRBJ2-7	many	CASSQPGRRGTQYF	TGCGCCAGCAGCCAACCGGGACGAAGAGGGACACAGTACTTC
TRBV5-5	.	TRBJ1-1	.	CASSLVGSGKAFF	TGTGCCAGCAGCTTGGTTGGGTCAGGGAAAGCTTTCTTT
TRBV7-9	.	TRBJ2-3	many	CASSPDAYTDTQYF	TGTGCCAGCAGCCCGGACGCCTATACAGATACGCAGTATTTT
TRBV6-1	.	TRBJ2-3	.	CASRLRTQPPDTQYF	TGTGCCAGCAGACTACGGACCCAGCCCCCAGATACGCAGTATTTT
TRBV7-2	TRBD2	TRBJ2-3	.	CASSSGGITDTQYF	TGTGCCAGCAGCAGCGGGGGTATCACAGATACGCAGTATTTT
TRBV12-3/TRBV12-4	TRBD1	TRBJ1-3	many	CASSGEGQGANTIYF	TGTGCCAGCAGCGGGGAAGGACAGGGGGCAAACACCATATATTTT
TRBV9	TRBD1	TRBJ1-2	.	CASGGQGVYTF	TGTGCCAGCGGGGGACAGGGGGTCTACACCTTC
TRBV7-6	TRBD1	TRBJ2-2	.	CASSNPTGPGELFF	TGTGCCAGCAGCAATCCGACAGGGCCCGGGGAGCTGTTTTTT
TRBV6-6	.	TRBJ1-5	many	CASSYSVGSNQPQHF	TGTGCCAGCAGTTACTCCGTAGGTAGCAATCAGCCCCAGCATTTT
TRBV7-8	TRBD1	TRBJ1-2	many	CASSLGTGIRGGYTF	TGTGCCAGCAGCTTAGGGACAGGGATAAGAGGTGGCTACACCTTC
TRBV7-2	.	TRBJ1-5	many	CASSPSPNQPQHF	TGTGCCAGCAGCCCCTCGCCGAATCAGCCCCAGCATTTT
TRBV7-6	.	TRBJ2-7	few	CASSLGTTFEQYF	TGTGCCAGCAGCTTAGGGACTACCTTCGAGCAGTACTTC
TRBV7-6	TRBD1	TRBJ1-2	few	CASSPIKGQEPLYGYTF	TGTGCCAGCAGCCCTATAAAGGGACAGGAACCCCTCTATGGCTACACCTTC
TRBV7-2	.	TRBJ2-5	.	CASRLSTGGTQYF	TGTGCCAGCAGGTTGTCCACCGGTGGGACCCAGTACTTC
TRBV2	.	TRBJ2-3	few	CASSDLGQHTQYF	TGTGCCAGCAGTGATCTTGGGCAACATACGCAGTATTTT
TRBV6-1	.	TRBJ1-5	.	CASSDRVNQPQHF	TGTGCCAGCAGTGACAGGGTTAATCAGCCCCAGCATTTT
TRBV9	.	TRBJ2-1	.	CASSVGLAKYNEQFF	TGTGCCAGCAGCGTAGGGCTAGCGAAGTACAATGAGCAGTTCTTC
TRBV7-9	.	TRBJ1-2	many	CASSPMAASNYGYTF	TGTGCCAGCAGCCCTATGGCGGCGTCTAACTATGGCTACACCTTC
TRBV28	.	TRBJ2-5	.	CASSSPGRRETQYF	TGTGCCAGCAGTTCCCCCGGGAGACGAGAGACCCAGTACTTC
TRBV14	.	TRBJ2-5	few	CASSQDRRGGTLQETQYF	TGTGCCAGCAGCCAAGATCGGAGAGGCGGGACTCTCCAAGAGACCCAGTACTTC
TRBV20-1	.	TRBJ1-2	.	CSARDLTVIGYGYTF	TGCAGTGCTAGAGATCTTACAGTGATAGGCTATGGCTACACCTTC
TRBV3-1	.	TRBJ1-3	few	CASSQRGAGNTIYF	TGTGCCAGCAGCCAACGGGGGGCTGGAAACACCATATATTTT
TRBV6-2/TRBV6-3	TRBD1	TRBJ2-1	.	CASSYWDREQFF	TGTGCCAGCAGTTACTGGGACAGGGAGCAGTTCTTC
TRBV25-1	TRBD1	TRBJ1-4	few	CASTGGTGVEKLFF	TGTGCCAGCACCGGAGGGACAGGGGTTGAAAAACTGTTTTTT
TRBV7-9	.	TRBJ2-5	few	CASSFRLLKTQYF	TGTGCCAGCAGCTTTCGGCTCTTGAAGACCCAGTACTTC